The rows below give T cell receptor beta chains drawn from one sample of a study of post-analysis software for immune sequencing data. TCRdb re-analysed the PCR reads in MiXCR, keeping a single row per CDR3 protein. The sample has roughly 200,000 distinct CDR3 sequences, 25% to 35% seen once. Sequenced input: blood. All receptors derive from a girl under 18 with multiple sclerosis. Both conserved end residues are part of each CDR3. D genes are given only for firm matches. Clone size is not always given. Where it is, it says once, few, many or a class for expanded clones.

J gene	V gene	D gene	clone size	CDR3 DNA	CDR3 protein
TRBJ2-5	TRBV11-2	TRBD1	few	TGTGCCAGCAGCCCCAGAGGCAGGGGGCGTCAAGAGACCCAGTACTTC	CASSPRGRGRQETQYF
TRBJ2-5	TRBV3-1	NA	many	TGTGCCAGCAGCCAAGTGGCGGGCTCAGCGTCGTACTTC	CASSQVAGSASYF
TRBJ1-2	TRBV7-2	NA	few	TGTGCCAGCAGCTTACCGGGCCGGGACTATGGCTACACCTTC	CASSLPGRDYGYTF
TRBJ2-1	TRBV4-2	NA	NA	TGTGCCAGCAGCCAAGAAAGGTCGGTCTGGCGGTCCAATGAGCAGTTCTTC	CASSQERSVWRSNEQFF
TRBJ2-5	TRBV29-1	TRBD2	NA	TGCAGCGTGGGGGGACTAGCGGGACGGGAGGAGACCCAGTACTTC	CSVGGLAGREETQYF
TRBJ2-1	TRBV11-3	TRBD1	NA	TGTGCCAGCAGCCCCCGGGACAGGGGAATCAATGAGCAGTTCTTC	CASSPRDRGINEQFF
TRBJ1-6	TRBV20-1	NA	few	TGCAGTGCCCCCGCAACCGGGGGAAGATCCTATAATTCACCCCTCCACTTT	CSAPATGGRSYNSPLHF
TRBJ2-7	TRBV29-1	TRBD1	few	TGCAGCGTTGAAATTGGACAGGGGGGCTACGAGCAGTACTTC	CSVEIGQGGYEQYF
TRBJ2-1	TRBV5-1	NA	NA	TGCGCCAGCAGCTGGGCCGTACAGTCTTGGGAGCAGTTCTTC	CASSWAVQSWEQFF
TRBJ2-1	TRBV29-1	TRBD2	NA	TGCAGCGTTGAGGGACTAGCGGTTAGCTCCTACAATGAGCAGTTCTTC	CSVEGLAVSSYNEQFF
TRBJ2-7	TRBV10-3	NA	many	TGTGCCATCAGTGAGTCGATAGATCACGAGCAGTACTTC	CAISESIDHEQYF
TRBJ2-3	TRBV7-2	NA	many	TGTGCCAGCAGCTGGGGAGCGGGCACAGATACGCAGTATTTT	CASSWGAGTDTQYF
TRBJ2-3	TRBV13	TRBD1	few	TGTGCCAGCAACCGTGGTGGGACAGGGGCAATAGATACGCAGTATTTT	CASNRGGTGAIDTQYF
TRBJ2-2	TRBV3-1	TRBD2	once	TGTGCCAGCAGCCGCGCTACTAGCGGGAGCTGGGGCGGGGAGCTGTTTTTT	CASSRATSGSWGGELFF
TRBJ1-6	TRBV5-6	NA	NA	TGTGCCAGCAGCTTACTGGGGAGCTCCTATAATTCACCCCTCCACTTT	CASSLLGSSYNSPLHF
TRBJ2-7	TRBV7-9	NA	many	TGTGCCAGCAGCCTAAACTCCTACGAGCAGTACTTC	CASSLNSYEQYF
TRBJ2-3	TRBV5-1	TRBD1	NA	TGCGCCAGCAGCTTGGGGGACAGGGGAAGGGAAGATACGCAGTATTTT	CASSLGDRGREDTQYF
TRBJ2-4	TRBV14	NA	NA	TGTGCCAGCAGCCAAGCCGAGGAATACTACGGGCAGTACTTC	CASSQAEEYYGQYF
TRBJ2-7	TRBV21-1	NA	many	TGTGCCAGCAGCAAACCCTTCGGACAGGGTTTCTCCTACGAGCAGTACTTC	CASSKPFGQGFSYEQYF
TRBJ2-2	TRBV29-1	TRBD2	few	TGCAGCGTTGCAGGACTAGCGGGAGCCGACACCGGGGAGCTGTTTTTT	CSVAGLAGADTGELFF
TRBJ2-1	TRBV5-1	NA	many	TGCGCCAGCAGCTTCAGGCTAGCAGCAAACAATGAGCAGTTCTTC	CASSFRLAANNEQFF
TRBJ2-7	TRBV28	TRBD2	NA	TGTGCCACCCAAGGGGACTACTACGAGCAGTACTTC	CATQGDYYEQYF
TRBJ2-1	TRBV5-1	NA	NA	TGCGCCAGCAGCCAGGAGCAGATACGGTTGGATGAGCAGTTCTTC	CASSQEQIRLDEQFF
TRBJ2-7	TRBV20-1	NA	NA	TGCAGTGCGACCCCGACAGATCCCTACGAGCAGTACTTC	CSATPTDPYEQYF
TRBJ1-2	TRBV5-1	TRBD1	few	TGCGCCAGCAGCTTGGCGACCGTTACAGGGGGCGGTAACTATGGCTACACCTTC	CASSLATVTGGGNYGYTF
TRBJ1-6	TRBV28	NA	NA	TGTGCCAGCAGTTTACCGGCGTACTTGGATTCACCCCTCCACTTT	CASSLPAYLDSPLHF
TRBJ1-6	TRBV2	NA	few	TGTGCCAGCACCCCACGGGCCTTCCCGGGTAATTCACCCCTCCACTTT	CASTPRAFPGNSPLHF
TRBJ1-2	TRBV5-1	TRBD1	NA	TGCGCCAGCAGCTCCAGGGGGGATTATGGCTACACCTTC	CASSSRGDYGYTF
TRBJ2-1	TRBV5-8	NA	few	TGTGCCAGCAGCCCAGGGGGGAGCGGGACCGGAGCTGAGCAGTTCTTC	CASSPGGSGTGAEQFF
TRBJ2-7	TRBV4-1	TRBD2	many	TGCGCCAGCAGCCAAGATGTTGCCACCGGTAGCGGGAGACAAGAGCAGTACTTC	CASSQDVATGSGRQEQYF
TRBJ2-1	TRBV7-9	TRBD1	few	TGTGCCAGCAGCTCCTGGACAGGCGAGAGCTCCTACAATGAGCAGTTCTTC	CASSSWTGESSYNEQFF
TRBJ1-1	TRBV5-5	NA	NA	TGTGCCAGCAGCGCCACGAGGAACGGGCCTGAAGCTTTCTTT	CASSATRNGPEAFF
TRBJ1-6	TRBV28	TRBD1	few	TGTGCCAGCAGTTTGACAGGGGTTAATTCACCCCTCCACTTT	CASSLTGVNSPLHF
TRBJ2-7	TRBV7-9	TRBD1	NA	TGTGCCAGCATCCCCGACAGGGGGGACTACGAGCAGTACTTC	CASIPDRGDYEQYF
TRBJ2-5	TRBV5-1	TRBD1	many	TGCGCCAGCAACTCGAACCCGGGACAGGGAGGATCGGAGACCCAGTACTTC	CASNSNPGQGGSETQYF
TRBJ2-7	TRBV7-9	NA	few	TGTGCCAGCAGCTTAGATTCGGTCAGCTACGAGCAGTACTTC	CASSLDSVSYEQYF
TRBJ1-5	TRBV20-1	NA	many	TGCAGTGCTAGATTGGCCCAGAGCAATCAGCCCCAGCATTTT	CSARLAQSNQPQHF
TRBJ1-2	TRBV20-1	NA	many	TGCAGTGCTGACCCTGGTGGGCAGGCTGGTGGCTACACCTTC	CSADPGGQAGGYTF
TRBJ2-5	TRBV7-9	NA	NA	TGTGCCAGCAGCCTACAAGAGACCCGGTACTTC	CASSLQETRYF
TRBJ1-5	TRBV6-6	TRBD1	NA	TGTGCCAGCAGACACATACAGGGGATTAGCAATCAGCCCCAGCATTTT	CASRHIQGISNQPQHF